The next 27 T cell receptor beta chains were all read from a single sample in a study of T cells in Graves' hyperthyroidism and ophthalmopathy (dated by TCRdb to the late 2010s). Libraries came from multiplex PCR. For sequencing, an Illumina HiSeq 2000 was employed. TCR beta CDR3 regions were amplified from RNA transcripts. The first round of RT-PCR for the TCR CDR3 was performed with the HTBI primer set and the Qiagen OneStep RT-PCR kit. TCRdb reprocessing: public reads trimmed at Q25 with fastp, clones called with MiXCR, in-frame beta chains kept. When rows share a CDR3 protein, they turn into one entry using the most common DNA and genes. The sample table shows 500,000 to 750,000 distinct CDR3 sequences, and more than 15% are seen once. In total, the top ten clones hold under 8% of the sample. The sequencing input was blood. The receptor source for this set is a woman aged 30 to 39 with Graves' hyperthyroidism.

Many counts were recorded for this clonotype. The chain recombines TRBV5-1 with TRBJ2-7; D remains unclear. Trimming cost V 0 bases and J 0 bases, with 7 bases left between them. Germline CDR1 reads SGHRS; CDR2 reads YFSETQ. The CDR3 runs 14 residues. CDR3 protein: CASSLAPVSYEQYF. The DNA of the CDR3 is TGCGCCAGCAGCTTGGCCCCGGTCTCCTACGAGCAGTACTTC.

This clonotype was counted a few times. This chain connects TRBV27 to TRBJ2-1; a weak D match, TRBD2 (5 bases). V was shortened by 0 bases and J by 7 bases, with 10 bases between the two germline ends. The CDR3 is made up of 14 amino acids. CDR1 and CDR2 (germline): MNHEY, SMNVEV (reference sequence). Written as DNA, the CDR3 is TGTGCCAGCAGTTTATCTCCTAGCTCAAATGAGCAGTTCTTC. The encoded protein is CASSLSPSSNEQFF.

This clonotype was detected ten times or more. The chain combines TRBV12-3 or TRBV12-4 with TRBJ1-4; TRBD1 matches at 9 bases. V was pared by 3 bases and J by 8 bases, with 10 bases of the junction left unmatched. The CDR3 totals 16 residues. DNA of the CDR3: TGTGCCAGCAGTTTTGGGGACAGGGATGTACCCGAAAAACTGTTTTTT. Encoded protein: CASSFGDRDVPEKLFF.

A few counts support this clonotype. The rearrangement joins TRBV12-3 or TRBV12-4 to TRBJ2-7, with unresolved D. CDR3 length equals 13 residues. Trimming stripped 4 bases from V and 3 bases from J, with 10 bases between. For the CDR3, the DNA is TGTGCCAGCAGTTCACGTAGGTTCTACGAGCAGTACTTC. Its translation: CASSSRRFYEQYF.

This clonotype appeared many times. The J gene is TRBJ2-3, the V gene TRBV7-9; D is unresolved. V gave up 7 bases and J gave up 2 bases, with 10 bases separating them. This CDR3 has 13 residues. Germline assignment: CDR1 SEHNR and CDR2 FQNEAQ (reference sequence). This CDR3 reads CASTPFVTDTQYF. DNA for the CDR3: TGTGCCAGCACCCCTTTTGTCACAGATACGCAGTATTTT.

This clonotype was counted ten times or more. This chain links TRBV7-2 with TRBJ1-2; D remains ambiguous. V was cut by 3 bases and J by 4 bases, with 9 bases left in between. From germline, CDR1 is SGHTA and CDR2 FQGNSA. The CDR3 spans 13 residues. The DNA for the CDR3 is TGTGCCAGCAGCTTGGGAATGAGCTATGGCTACACCTTC. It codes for CASSLGMSYGYTF.

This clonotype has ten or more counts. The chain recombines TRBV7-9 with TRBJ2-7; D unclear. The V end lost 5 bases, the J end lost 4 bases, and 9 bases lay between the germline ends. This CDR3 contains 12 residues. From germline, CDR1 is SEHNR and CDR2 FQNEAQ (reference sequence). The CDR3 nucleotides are TGTGCCAGCAGCGCCACAGTGTACGAGCAGTACTTC. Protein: CASSATVYEQYF. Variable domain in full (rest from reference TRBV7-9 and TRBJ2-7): DTGVSQNPRHKITKRGQNVTFRCDPISEHNRLYWYRQTLGQGPEFLTYFQNEAQLEKSRLLSDRFSAERPKGSFSTLEIQRTEQGDSAMYLCASSATVYEQYFGPGTRLTVT.

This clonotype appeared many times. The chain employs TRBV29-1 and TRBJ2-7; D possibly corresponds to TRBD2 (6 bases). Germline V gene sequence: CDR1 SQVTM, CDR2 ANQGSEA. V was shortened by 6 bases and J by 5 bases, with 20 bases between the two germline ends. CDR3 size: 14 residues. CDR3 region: CSVGGAYLKDEQYF. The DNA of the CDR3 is TGCAGCGTCGGCGGGGCTTATTTGAAGGACGAGCAGTACTTC.

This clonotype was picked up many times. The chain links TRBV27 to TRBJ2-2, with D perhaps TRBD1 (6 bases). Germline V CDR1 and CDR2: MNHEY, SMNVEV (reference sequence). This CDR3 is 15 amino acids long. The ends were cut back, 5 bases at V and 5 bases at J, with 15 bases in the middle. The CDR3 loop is CASSTRDTPTGELFF. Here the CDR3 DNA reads TGTGCCAGCAGTACCCGGGACACCCCAACCGGGGAGCTGTTTTTT.

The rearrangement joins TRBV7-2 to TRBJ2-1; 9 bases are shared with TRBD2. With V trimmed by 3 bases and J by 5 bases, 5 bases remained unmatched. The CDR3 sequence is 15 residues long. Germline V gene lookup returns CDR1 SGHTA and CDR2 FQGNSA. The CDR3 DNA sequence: TGTGCCAGCAGCTTGACAGCGGGAGGTAACAATGAGCAGTTCTTC. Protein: CASSLTAGGNNEQFF.

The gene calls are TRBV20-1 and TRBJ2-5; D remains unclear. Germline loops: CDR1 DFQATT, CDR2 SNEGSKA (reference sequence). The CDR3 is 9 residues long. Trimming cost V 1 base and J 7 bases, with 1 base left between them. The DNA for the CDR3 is TGCAGTGCTAGAGGGACCCAGTACTTC. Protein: CSARGTQYF.

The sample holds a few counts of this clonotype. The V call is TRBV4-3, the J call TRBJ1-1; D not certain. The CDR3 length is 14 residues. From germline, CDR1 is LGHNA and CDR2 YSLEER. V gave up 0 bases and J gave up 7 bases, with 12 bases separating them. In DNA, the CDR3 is TGCGCCAGCAGCCAAGACTTAGGCTCGGGTGAAGCTTTCTTT. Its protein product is CASSQDLGSGEAFF.

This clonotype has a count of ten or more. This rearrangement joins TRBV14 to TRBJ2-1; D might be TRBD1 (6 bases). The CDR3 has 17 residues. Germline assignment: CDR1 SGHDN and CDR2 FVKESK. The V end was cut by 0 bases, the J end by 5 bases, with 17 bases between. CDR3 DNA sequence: TGTGCCAGCAGCCAAGAGGTTTGGTCGGACAGTAACAATGAGCAGTTCTTC. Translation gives CASSQEVWSDSNNEQFF.

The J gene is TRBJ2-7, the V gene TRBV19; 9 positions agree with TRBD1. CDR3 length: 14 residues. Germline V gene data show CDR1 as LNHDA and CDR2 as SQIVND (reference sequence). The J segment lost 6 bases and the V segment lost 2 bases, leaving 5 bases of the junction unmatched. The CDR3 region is CASSITGGPFEQYF. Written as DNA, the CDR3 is TGTGCCAGTAGTATAACAGGGGGCCCCTTCGAGCAGTACTTC. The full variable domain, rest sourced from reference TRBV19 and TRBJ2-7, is DGGITQSPKYLFRKEGQNVTLSCEQNLNHDAMYWYRQDPGQGLRLIYYSQIVNDFQKGDIAEGYSVSREKKESFPLTVTSAQKNPTAFYLCASSITGGPFEQYFGPGTRLTVT.

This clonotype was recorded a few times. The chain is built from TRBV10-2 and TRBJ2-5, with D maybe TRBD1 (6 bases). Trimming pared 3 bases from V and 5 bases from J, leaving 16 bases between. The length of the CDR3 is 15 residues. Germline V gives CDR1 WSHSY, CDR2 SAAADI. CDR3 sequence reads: CASSEPTGSGETQYF. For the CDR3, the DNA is TGCGCCAGCAGTGAACCCACAGGGTCGGGGGAGACCCAGTACTTC.

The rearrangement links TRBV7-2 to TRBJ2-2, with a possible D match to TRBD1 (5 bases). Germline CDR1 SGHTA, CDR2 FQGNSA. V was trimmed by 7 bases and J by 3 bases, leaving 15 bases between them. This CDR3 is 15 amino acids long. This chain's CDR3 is CASNTAGLDTGELFF. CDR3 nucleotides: TGTGCCAGCAACACCGCAGGGCTCGACACCGGGGAGCTGTTTTTT.

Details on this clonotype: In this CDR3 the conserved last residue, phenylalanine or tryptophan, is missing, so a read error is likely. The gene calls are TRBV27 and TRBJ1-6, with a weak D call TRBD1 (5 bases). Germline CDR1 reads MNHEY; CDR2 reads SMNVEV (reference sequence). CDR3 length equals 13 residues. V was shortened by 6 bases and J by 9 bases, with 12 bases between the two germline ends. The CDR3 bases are TGTGCCAGCAGGTGGGGGTATGCTTCACCCCTCCACTCT. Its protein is CASRWGYASPLHS.

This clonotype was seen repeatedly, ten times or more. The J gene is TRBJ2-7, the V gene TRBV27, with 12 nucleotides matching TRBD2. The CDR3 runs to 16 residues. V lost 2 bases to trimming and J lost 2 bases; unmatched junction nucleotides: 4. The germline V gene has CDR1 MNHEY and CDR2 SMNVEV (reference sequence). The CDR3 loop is CASSLRLAGATYEQYF. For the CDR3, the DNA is TGTGCCAGCAGTTTACGACTAGCGGGAGCGACCTACGAGCAGTACTTC.

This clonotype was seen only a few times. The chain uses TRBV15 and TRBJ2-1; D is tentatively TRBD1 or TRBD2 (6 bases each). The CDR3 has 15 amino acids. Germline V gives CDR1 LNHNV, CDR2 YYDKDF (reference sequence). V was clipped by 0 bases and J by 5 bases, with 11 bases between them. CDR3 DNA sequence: TGTGCCACCAGCAGAGATAAGAGGGGGGACAATGAGCAGTTCTTC. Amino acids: CATSRDKRGDNEQFF.

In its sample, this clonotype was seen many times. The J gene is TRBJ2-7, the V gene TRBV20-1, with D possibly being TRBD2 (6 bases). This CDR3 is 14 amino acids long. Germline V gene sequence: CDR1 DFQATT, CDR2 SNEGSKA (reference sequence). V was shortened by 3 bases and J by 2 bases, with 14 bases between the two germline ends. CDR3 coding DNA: TGCAGTGCTAGTATCGGGGGTCGTGCCTACGAGCAGTACTTC. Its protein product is CSASIGGRAYEQYF.

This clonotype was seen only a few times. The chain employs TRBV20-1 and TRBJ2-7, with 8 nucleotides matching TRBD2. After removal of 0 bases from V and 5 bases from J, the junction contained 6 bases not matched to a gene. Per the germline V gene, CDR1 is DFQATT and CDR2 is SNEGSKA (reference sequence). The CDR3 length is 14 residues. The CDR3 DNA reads TGCAGTGCTAGAGATCGTGGGACTAGTAACGAGCAGTACTTC. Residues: CSARDRGTSNEQYF.

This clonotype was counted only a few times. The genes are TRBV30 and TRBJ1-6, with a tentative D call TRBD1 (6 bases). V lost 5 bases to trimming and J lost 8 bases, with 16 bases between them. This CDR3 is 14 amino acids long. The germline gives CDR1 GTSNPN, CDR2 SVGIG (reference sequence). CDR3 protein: CAWSHTGYYSPLHF. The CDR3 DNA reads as TGTGCCTGGTCTCATACAGGGTATTATTCACCCCTCCACTTT.

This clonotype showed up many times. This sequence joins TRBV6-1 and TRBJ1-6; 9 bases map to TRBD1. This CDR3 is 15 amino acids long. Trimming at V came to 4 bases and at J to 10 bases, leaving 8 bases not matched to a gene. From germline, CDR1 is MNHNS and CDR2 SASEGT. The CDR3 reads CASSADRGVGSPLHF. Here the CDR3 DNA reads TGTGCCAGCAGTGCGGACAGGGGAGTAGGGTCACCCCTCCACTTT.

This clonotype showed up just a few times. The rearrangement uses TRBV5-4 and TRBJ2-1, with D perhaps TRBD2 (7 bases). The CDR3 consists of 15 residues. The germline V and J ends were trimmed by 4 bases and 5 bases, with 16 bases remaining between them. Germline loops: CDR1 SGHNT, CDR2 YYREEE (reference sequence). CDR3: CASSLPGRGHNEQFF. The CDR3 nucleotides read TGTGCCAGCAGCCTACCGGGGCGGGGGCACAATGAGCAGTTCTTC.

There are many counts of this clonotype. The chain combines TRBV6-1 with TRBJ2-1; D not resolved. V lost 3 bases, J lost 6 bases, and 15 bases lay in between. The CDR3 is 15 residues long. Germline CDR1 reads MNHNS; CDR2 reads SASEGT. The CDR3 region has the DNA TGTGCCAGCAGTGAGCGTGTCAGAGTGGGCAATGAGCAGTTCTTC. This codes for CASSERVRVGNEQFF.

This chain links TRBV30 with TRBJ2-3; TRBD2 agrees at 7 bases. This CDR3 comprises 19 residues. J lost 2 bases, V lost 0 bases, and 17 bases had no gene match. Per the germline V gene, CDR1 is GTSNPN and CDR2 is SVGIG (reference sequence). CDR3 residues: CAWSVLGLLASGITDTQYF. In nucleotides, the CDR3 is TGTGCCTGGAGTGTTCTGGGACTCTTAGCTAGCGGAATCACAGATACGCAGTATTTT.

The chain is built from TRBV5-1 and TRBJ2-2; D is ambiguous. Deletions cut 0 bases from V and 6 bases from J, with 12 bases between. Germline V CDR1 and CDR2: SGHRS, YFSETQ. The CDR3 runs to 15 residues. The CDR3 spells CASSLVGLAPGELFF. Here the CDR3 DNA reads TGCGCCAGCAGCTTGGTTGGGTTAGCCCCCGGGGAGCTGTTTTTT.